This T cell receptor (beta chain) comes out of a study of CD8+ T cells in alopecia areata. Sequencing templates came from extracted RNA that was reverse transcribed into cDNA. Using immunoSEQ multiplex PCR, the repertoire was profiled, and TCRdb retains in-frame clones only, with some absent. Among some 180,000 clones, 40% to 65% were seen once, and the ten largest hold around 9.1%. This CDR3 has 15 residues. Trimming shortened V by 0 bases and J by 0 bases, and 9 bases separated the two germline ends. Germline V gene sequence: CDR1 SQVTM, CDR2 ANQGSEA. Treatment meaning: oral pan-JAK inhibitor, 5-10 mg twice daily. Patients with alopecia areata provided lesional scalp punch biopsies as well as peripheral blood. This clone was observed a handful of times.

The rearrangement joins TRBV29-1 to TRBJ2-4; no reliable D call. The sample in question was CD8+ T cells sorted from blood, obtained at approximately week 51, from a patient treated with tofacitinib. This clonotype was sampled from a human donor with alopecia areata. DNA of the CDR3: TGCAGCGTTGAAGATGTGAAGGAAGCCAAAAACATTCAGTACTTC. Translating gives CSVEDVKEAKNIQYF.